Listed here is a single T cell receptor (beta chain). The sample is drawn from a study of blood T cell repertoires in COVID-19. Here immunoSEQ multiplex PCR was the method, and the copy in TCRdb shows in-frame clones only, minus some. The sample records under 300,000 clones, 90% being singletons. Per the germline V gene, CDR1 is SGDLS and CDR2 is YYNGEE. The J segment lost 8 bases and the V segment lost 3 bases, leaving 4 bases of the junction unmatched. The CDR3 has 13 residues. Sequenced material: peripheral blood. This TCR came from a woman aged 60-75 years with COVID-19, enrolled during active disease. The chain carries TRBV9 and TRBJ1-4, with 7 positions matching TRBD1. CDR3 nucleotide sequence: TGTGCCAGCAGCGGACTACAGGGGGAAAAACTGTTTTTT. It is translated as CASSGLQGEKLFF.